This TCR beta chain was captured in a study of shared clonotypes between healthy human individuals (TCRdb year 2020). A note on the overall study: The cohort included a few men and a couple of women between 18 and 49 years of age. Per donor, three plates each were used for CD4 naive and CD4 memory, two for CD8 naive, and one for CD8 memory. The study deeply sequenced blood TCR repertoires of several healthy adults to estimate repertoire size and the extent of clonotype sharing between individuals. Libraries were prepared and TCR repertoires were sequenced by different laboratories using diverse techniques, in order to increase sequencing depth and limit assay-specific biases. Between about 0.8 and 9 billion PBMCs per donor were obtained by leukapheresis.

Remarks on this clone: Its cognate antigen has yet to be identified. No much larger clonotype is one base removed from it; base qualities were not supplied.

Healthy HIV-negative adults with no recently reported acute infections or vaccinations were included as donors. Every donor was a Caucasian adult residing in Nashville, Tennessee, USA. Magnetic negative selection was used to enrich CD4+ T cells, after which naive cells were positively selected on CD45RA and the negative fraction became the memory subset. After blood collection by leukapheresis, PBMCs were isolated using Ficoll-Histopaque density gradient centrifugation and then cryopreserved in the vapor phase of liquid nitrogen. Purity and quantity of every magnetically sorted T cell population were checked by analytical flow cytometry. From each sorted fraction, genomic DNA was isolated and quantified by UV absorbance on a Nanodrop 2000c. TCR CDR3 regions were amplified from genomic DNA by multiplex PCR using the deep immunoSEQ assay. Extracted genomic DNA from each cell subset was distributed evenly across all wells of several immunoSEQ 96-well plates, and each plate was treated as a replicate. For sorted subsets, 200 to 250 ng of genomic DNA, equivalent to tens of thousands of T cell genomes, went into each replicate PCR. The purified libraries were quantified using a Qubit 3.0 fluorometer, sized with a Bioanalyzer 2100, and then quantified again using the KAPA Library Quantification kit. A separate single-read 150-cycle Illumina NextSeq 550 flow cell was used to sequence each immunoSEQ 96-well plate. Per the source publication's procedure: The immunoSEQ output contained only junctional sequences without quality scores, so filtering could not match that applied to full-length reads. To assign V/J genes and CDR3, sequences were annotated against IMGT germline references using PyIR, a Python wrapper for IgBLAST v1.9. Reads were filtered out if the reads had weak V/J assignments (E-value above 1e-6), no CDR3, stop codons, out-of-frame junctions, or ambiguous translated residues. V3J clonotypes were defined by identical inferred V gene, J gene, and CDR3 amino acid sequence. Percentage overlap between repertoires was calculated by dividing the number of shared unique clonotypes by the size of the smaller repertoire. Repertoire richness was assessed with RTK rarefaction, the Chao1 estimator, and Recon v2.1 estimates of unobserved clonotypes. For all TCRbeta clonotypes obtained by the gDNA method from a handful of donors, generation probabilities were computed with OLGA. TCRdb holds this immuneACCESS table with in-frame rearrangements only. Some clones are missing; in checked studies, unresolved V genes explain under half, and the rest has no known cause. D and trimming come from the DNA, and the V and J calls and clone size come from that table. The sample table holds approximately 1.1 million clones, of which 75% to 80% were seen once. The ten largest clones represent approximately 0.52% of the sample.

On the study overall, not on this receptor specifically: Larger estimated clonotype richness was generally found for naive subsets than for memory subsets. Sampling was limited to blood, and TCR repertoires in tissue likely differ from TCR repertoires in blood. About 5% of naive CD4, 3.5% of naive CD8, around 2.3% of memory CD4, and 0.4% of memory CD8 clonotypes were shared across four donors. The genetic and exposure-history diversity represented was limited by the small number of donors. Clonotypes shared by all four sorted-subset donors showed higher generation probabilities than non-shared clonotypes. Pairwise subsampling indicated that sequencing depth was expected to affect the degree of clonotype sharing among donors. Incomplete sequencing was indicated by rarefaction of sorted-subset datasets, despite the large sequencing depth.

Material for sequencing was memory CD4+ T cells from PBMCs. The cell subset or site label of this sample denotes: CD45RA-negative fraction. The TCR sequence derives from a man younger than 30 in good health. Some clones in this sample may be carry-over from other donors' samples.

The CDR3 has the sequence CASSHGTDYGYTF. The DNA sequence is TGCGCCAGCAGCCATGGTACTGACTATGGCTACACCTTC. Recombination joined TRBV4-1 with TRBJ1-2; the D gene remains uncertain. From the germline V gene, CDR1 is MGHRA and CDR2 is YSYEKL. V is reduced by 3 bases and J by 3 bases, leaving a spacing of 8 bases between them. From the cysteine up to the phenylalanine, the CDR3 has a length of 13 residues. Here the CDR3 DNA is all that survives: 39 bases in frame from base 1.